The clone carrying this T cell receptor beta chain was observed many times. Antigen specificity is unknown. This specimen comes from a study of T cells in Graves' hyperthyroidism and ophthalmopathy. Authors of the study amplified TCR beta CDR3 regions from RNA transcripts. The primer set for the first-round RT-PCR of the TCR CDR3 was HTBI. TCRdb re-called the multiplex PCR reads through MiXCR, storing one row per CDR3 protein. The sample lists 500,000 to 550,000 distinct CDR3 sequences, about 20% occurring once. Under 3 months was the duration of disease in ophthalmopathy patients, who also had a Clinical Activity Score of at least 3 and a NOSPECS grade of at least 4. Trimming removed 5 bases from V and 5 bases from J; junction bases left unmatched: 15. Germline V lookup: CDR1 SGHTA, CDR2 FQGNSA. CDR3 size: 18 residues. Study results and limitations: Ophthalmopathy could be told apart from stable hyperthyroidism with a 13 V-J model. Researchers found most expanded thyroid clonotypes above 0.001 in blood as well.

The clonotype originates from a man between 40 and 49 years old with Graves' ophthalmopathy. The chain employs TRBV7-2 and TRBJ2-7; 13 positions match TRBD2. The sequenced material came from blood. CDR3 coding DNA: TGTGCCAGCAGCCCCGGGACTAGCGGGACTGGGAGGCTAAACGAGCAGTACTTC. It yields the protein CASSPGTSGTGRLNEQYF.